A single sample gave rise to the 31 T cell receptor beta chains below, sequenced in a study of cytomegalovirus exposure and HLA in healthy donors. Some clones are missing from TCRdb's copy, which holds only in-frame ones; the method was immunoSEQ multiplex PCR. The data hold roughly 300,000 clones, with 87% observed a single time. Sequencing used PBMCs. The receptors originated from a woman aged 30 to 39 in good health and CMV-seropositive.

This rearrangement joins TRBV6-5 to TRBJ1-6; tentatively, D is TRBD1 (5 bases). The germline V gene has CDR1 MNHEY and CDR2 SVGAGI. The V end lost 1 base, the J end lost 9 bases, and 13 bases lay between the germline ends. This CDR3 has 15 residues. CDR3 DNA: TGTGCCAGCAGTTACTTTAGGGAGGGGAGTTCACCCCTCCACTTT. Its protein product is CASSYFREGSSPLHF.

The chain combines TRBV27 with TRBJ2-2, with TRBD1 matching 7 bases. The CDR3 consists of 14 residues. V was pared by 8 bases and J by 4 bases, with 7 bases of the junction left unmatched. Looked up from germline, CDR1 is MNHEY and CDR2 is SMNVEV (reference sequence). CDR3 in amino acids: CASRPGQFTGELFF. The CDR3 coding sequence is TGTGCCAGCCGGCCGGGACAGTTCACCGGGGAGCTGTTTTTT.

J is TRBJ1-1 and V is TRBV27; D is unresolved. The V and J ends lost 5 bases and 4 bases respectively, with 14 bases between them. CDR1 MNHEY and CDR2 SMNVEV come from the germline V gene (reference sequence). This CDR3 contains 14 residues. The CDR3 nucleotides read TGTGCCAGCAGTCCCAAGCTAGGAATCACTGAAGCTTTCTTT. Amino acids: CASSPKLGITEAFF.

The chain couples TRBV4-1 to TRBJ2-2, with 7 nucleotides matching TRBD1. Per the germline V gene, CDR1 is MGHRA and CDR2 is YSYEKL. This CDR3 spans 18 amino acids. With 6 bases clipped from V and 4 bases from J, the junction kept 17 bases outside the gene matches. CDR3 nucleotides: TGCGCCAGCAGACACCGAAATGGGAGACAGGGTGGCACCGGGGAGCTGTTTTTT. Its protein is CASRHRNGRQGGTGELFF.

This chain links TRBV18 with TRBJ1-1; D is possibly TRBD1 (6 bases). CDR1 is KGHSH and CDR2 is LQKENI in the germline V gene. Trimming shortened V by 6 bases and J by 4 bases, and 15 bases separated the two germline ends. CDR3 size: 14 residues. The CDR3 bases are TGTGCCAGCTCTCAGAGGGGGGGCGGCACTGAAGCTTTCTTT. Amino acids: CASSQRGGGTEAFF.

This chain links TRBV19 with TRBJ2-7; perhaps TRBD1 as D (6 bases). Germline CDR1 reads LNHDA; CDR2 reads SQIVND (reference sequence). CDR3 length equals 14 residues. The V and J ends lost 3 bases and 5 bases respectively, with 14 bases between them. In DNA, the CDR3 is TGTGCCAGTAGTATCGGGACAACGAGGAACGAGCAGTACTTC. Protein: CASSIGTTRNEQYF.

The rearrangement joins TRBV7-9 to TRBJ2-7; possible D gene TRBD1, 5 bases. Trimming left V 3 bases short and J 2 bases short, with 14 bases between. The length of the CDR3 is 15 residues. CDR1 and CDR2 (germline): SEHNR, FQNEAQ (reference sequence). The CDR3 nucleotides are TGTGCCAGCAGCTTGGACATGGGCCCAACCTACGAGCAGTACTTC. Translation: CASSLDMGPTYEQYF.

The rearrangement links TRBV19 to TRBJ1-2; D call uncertain. V shed 3 bases and J shed 4 bases, with 12 bases lying between them. This CDR3 spans 14 amino acids. Germline V lookup: CDR1 LNHDA, CDR2 SQIVND (reference sequence). The CDR3 sequence: CASSIWVGIYGYTF. As DNA, the CDR3 is TGTGCCAGTAGTATCTGGGTAGGGATCTATGGCTACACCTTC.

This rearrangement joins TRBV5-1 to TRBJ1-1; TRBD1 might be the D (6 bases). Germline V gene data show CDR1 as SGHRS and CDR2 as YFSETQ. Between the trimmed V and J ends, which lost 6 bases and 4 bases, there was a span of 16 bases. This CDR3 contains 14 residues. DNA of the CDR3: TGCGCCAGCAAGACACAGGGCTCGGGCACTGAAGCTTTCTTT. It specifies CASKTQGSGTEAFF.

V and J are TRBV28 and TRBJ2-1; the D call may be TRBD1 or TRBD2 (5 bases each). The CDR3 has 15 amino acids. From germline, CDR1 is MDHEN and CDR2 SYDVKM. Trimming left V 2 bases short and J 6 bases short, with 14 bases between. Written as DNA, the CDR3 is TGTGCCAGCAGTTTAATGGCAGGGACCGTCAATGAGCAGTTCTTC. It codes for CASSLMAGTVNEQFF.

The chain links TRBV28 to TRBJ1-4; D gene ambiguous. V was shortened by 5 bases and J by 7 bases, with 17 bases between the two germline ends. CDR3 size: 15 residues. CDR1 and CDR2 (germline): MDHEN, SYDVKM. CDR3: CASSRTHGEFEKLFF. The DNA of the CDR3 is TGTGCCAGCAGTCGTACGCATGGAGAATTTGAAAAACTGTTTTTT.

The genes are TRBV7-2 and TRBJ1-2, with TRBD1 as a possible D gene (6 bases). This CDR3 contains 13 residues. Germline V CDR1 and CDR2: SGHTA, FQGNSA. V lost 7 bases and J lost 2, with 11 bases in between. The CDR3 region is CASNPQGNYGYTF. The CDR3 DNA is TGTGCCAGCAATCCACAGGGAAACTATGGCTACACCTTC.

This clone was detected once. This chain uses TRBV20-1 with TRBJ2-7; D is uncertain. The CDR3 totals 11 residues. Trimming left V 3 bases short and J 3 bases short, with 6 bases between. CDR1 and CDR2 (germline): DFQATT, SNEGSKA (reference sequence). CDR3 nucleotides: TGCAGTGCTAGTTTCAGCTACGAGCAGTACTTC. Residues: CSASFSYEQYF.

This clone showed up just once. The chain joins TRBV27 to TRBJ1-4; D is possibly TRBD1 (5 bases). V gave up 3 bases and J gave up 4 bases, with 9 bases separating them. The CDR3 sequence is 14 residues long. The germline gives CDR1 MNHEY, CDR2 SMNVEV (reference sequence). CDR3 loop: CASSFDSHNEKLFF. In nucleotides, the CDR3 is TGTGCCAGCAGTTTTGACAGTCATAATGAAAAACTGTTTTTT.

The chain links TRBV5-6 to TRBJ2-1; D possibly corresponds to TRBD2 (5 bases). CDR1 and CDR2 from the germline V gene are SGHDT and YYEEEE. Trimming removed 3 bases at V and 4 bases at J, with 14 bases between. The CDR3 runs 15 residues. This CDR3 reads CASSYGVAWYNEQFF. The CDR3 DNA is TGTGCCAGCAGCTACGGGGTAGCTTGGTACAATGAGCAGTTCTTC.

J is TRBJ2-3 and V is TRBV5-1; D may be TRBD1 (6 bases). The CDR3 is 15 amino acids. V dropped 3 bases and J dropped 0 bases, with 11 bases sitting between them. The germline V gene has CDR1 SGHRS and CDR2 YFSETQ. CDR3 DNA: TGCGCCAGCAGCTACGGGACATTAAGCACAGATACGCAGTATTTT. Translated: CASSYGTLSTDTQYF.

The rearrangement joins TRBV27 to TRBJ2-3; TRBD2 matches at 7 bases. CDR1 is MNHEY and CDR2 is SMNVEV in the germline V gene (reference sequence). V shed 8 bases and J 3 bases; nucleotides not matched to a gene: 8. This CDR3 comprises 14 residues. The CDR3 nucleotides read TGTGCCAGCCGGGACTACACACTAACAGATACGCAGTATTTT. The encoded protein is CASRDYTLTDTQYF.

The rearrangement uses TRBV28 and TRBJ1-1; possibly TRBD1 for D (6 bases). V lost 6 bases and J 4 bases, leaving 15 bases between the germline ends. This CDR3 comprises 14 residues. CDR1 MDHEN and CDR2 SYDVKM come from the germline V gene. The CDR3 region has the DNA TGTGCCAGCAGCTCCCGAGGGGGGGGCACTGAAGCTTTCTTT. The encoded protein is CASSSRGGGTEAFF.

The CDR3 is CASSLAFQGAQNYGYTF. CDR3 bases: TGTGCCAGCAGCTTAGCCTTCCAGGGGGCGCAGAACTATGGCTACACCTTC. The chain carries TRBV7-8 and TRBJ1-2; 8 bases agree with TRBD1. Germline V gene data show CDR1 as SGHVS and CDR2 as FQNEAQ. There are 17 residues in the CDR3. V lost 0 bases to trimming and J lost 2 bases; unmatched junction nucleotides: 8. The entire variable domain, with the rest obtained from reference TRBV7-8 and TRBJ1-2, is as follows: GAGVSQSPRYKVAKRGQDVALRCDPISGHVSLFWYQQALGQGPEFLTYFQNEAQLDKSGLPSDRFFAERPEGSVSTLKIQRTQQEDSAVYLCASSLAFQGAQNYGYTFGSGTRLTVV.

The chain employs TRBV7-2 and TRBJ2-7, with D possibly matching TRBD2 (5 bases). Trimming took off 5 bases at V and 6 bases at J, with 8 bases between the two ends. The CDR3 length is 11 residues. Germline CDR1 reads SGHTA; CDR2 reads FQGNSA. CDR3 residues: CASSLTSEQYF. The CDR3 DNA reads TGTGCCAGCAGCCTCACTAGCGAGCAGTACTTC.

The chain combines TRBV29-1 with TRBJ2-3; D remains unclear. Per germline, CDR1 SQVTM and CDR2 ANQGSEA. V lost 7 bases and J 1 base, leaving 18 bases between the germline ends. CDR3 length: 15 amino acids. CDR3 DNA: TGCAGCGCCTGCGACCGGGTCGTATGCACAGATACGCAGTATTTT. Translation gives CSACDRVVCTDTQYF.

The rearrangement uses TRBV5-1 and TRBJ1-2; D gene unclear. Germline V CDR1 and CDR2: SGHRS, YFSETQ. This CDR3 has 15 residues. The V end was cut by 0 bases, the J end by 6 bases, with 15 bases between. The DNA of the CDR3 is TGCGCCAGCAGCTTGGGGGAGTCGGAGACGAATGGCTACACCTTC. Translation gives CASSLGESETNGYTF. Drawing the rest from reference TRBV5-1 and TRBJ1-2, the complete variable domain is KAGVTQTPRYLIKTRGQQVTLSCSPISGHRSVSWYQQTPGQGLQFLFEYFSETQRNKGNFPGRFSGRQFSNSRSEMNVSTLELGDSALYLCASSLGESETNGYTFGSGTRLTVV.

This sequence joins TRBV7-2 and TRBJ2-5; TRBD2 is a possible D gene (7 bases). This CDR3 comprises 16 residues. Germline loops: CDR1 SGHTA, CDR2 FQGNSA. The germline V and J ends were trimmed by 6 bases and 4 bases, with 21 bases remaining between them. This CDR3 is CASRSPGGRSGETQYF. As DNA, the CDR3 is TGTGCCAGCAGGTCTCCCGGGGGGCGATCGGGAGAGACCCAGTACTTC.

The genes are TRBV25-1 and TRBJ1-6, with D possibly matching TRBD1 (6 bases). This CDR3 region has 16 residues. V was clipped by 4 bases and J by 5 bases, with 15 bases between them. CDR1 and CDR2 (germline): MGHDK, SYGVNS. The CDR3 DNA reads as TGTGCCAGCAGTGTCTCCGGGGGCACCGATAATTCACCCCTCCACTTT. It is translated as CASSVSGGTDNSPLHF. Variable domain in full (rest from reference TRBV25-1 and TRBJ1-6): EADIYQTPRYLVIGTGKKITLECSQTMGHDKMYWYQQDPGMELHLIHYSYGVNSTEKGDLSSESTVSRIRTEHFPLTLESARPSHTSQYLCASSVSGGTDNSPLHFGNGTRLTVT.

J is TRBJ2-3 and V is TRBV5-1; possible D gene TRBD1, 5 bases. The CDR3 has 14 amino acids. Per the germline V gene, CDR1 is SGHRS and CDR2 is YFSETQ. With 0 bases removed from V and 3 bases from J, the gap between germline ends came to 8 bases. DNA of the CDR3: TGCGCCAGCAGCTTGGGCAGGGTTACAGATACGCAGTATTTT. This codes for CASSLGRVTDTQYF. The full variable domain, with the rest looked up from reference TRBV5-1 and TRBJ2-3, is KAGVTQTPRYLIKTRGQQVTLSCSPISGHRSVSWYQQTPGQGLQFLFEYFSETQRNKGNFPGRFSGRQFSNSRSEMNVSTLELGDSALYLCASSLGRVTDTQYFGPGTRLTVL.

The chain employs TRBV18 and TRBJ2-7; the D gene is possibly TRBD1 (5 bases). V lost 3 bases to trimming and J lost 4 bases, with 13 bases between them. The germline CDR1 and CDR2 sequences are KGHSH and LQKENI. The CDR3 contains 14 residues. The CDR3 protein is CASSPSQGGYEQYF. CDR3 DNA sequence: TGTGCCAGCTCACCTTCCCAGGGCGGTTACGAGCAGTACTTC.

In its sample, this clone was seen once. The CDR3 loop is CARGDYEQYF. The CDR3 DNA reads as TGTGCCAGAGGGGACTACGAGCAGTACTTC. V is TRBV19 and J is TRBJ2-7, with D possibly TRBD1 on 5 matching bases. Deletions cut 9 bases from V and 3 bases from J, with 6 bases between. Looked up from germline, CDR1 is LNHDA and CDR2 is SQIVND (reference sequence). The CDR3 is made up of 10 amino acids.

A few counts support this clone. This rearrangement joins TRBV5-4 to TRBJ2-7, with 8 bases that match TRBD1. From germline, CDR1 is SGHNT and CDR2 YYREEE (reference sequence). V was clipped by 5 bases and J by 3 bases; unmatched bases: 10. The CDR3 runs to 15 residues. The CDR3 region is CASSQTGTGDYEQYF. DNA of the CDR3: TGTGCCAGCAGTCAGACCGGGACAGGAGACTACGAGCAGTACTTC.

This sequence joins TRBV4-1 and TRBJ2-7; a possible D gene is TRBD1 (6 bases). Germline V gene data show CDR1 as MGHRA and CDR2 as YSYEKL. This CDR3 has 15 residues. The V end lost 0 bases, the J end lost 2 bases, and 11 bases lay between the germline ends. The CDR3 is CASSQDPTGPYEQYF. The CDR3 bases are TGCGCCAGCAGCCAAGACCCGACAGGTCCCTACGAGCAGTACTTC.

The chain combines TRBV5-8 with TRBJ1-1; D perhaps matches TRBD1 (5 bases). V lost 2 bases and J 1 base, leaving 12 bases between the germline ends. CDR1 SGHTS and CDR2 YDEGEE come from the germline V gene. The CDR3 has 15 amino acids. CDR3 loop: CASSLDGASNTEAFF. Written as DNA, the CDR3 is TGTGCCAGCAGCTTAGACGGGGCCTCGAACACTGAAGCTTTCTTT. Full variable domain (outside the CDR3, taken from reference TRBV5-8 and TRBJ1-1): EAGVTQSPTHLIKTRGQQATLRCSPISGHTSVYWYQQALGLGLQFLLWYDEGEERNRGNFPPRFSGRQFPNYSSELNVNALELEDSALYLCASSLDGASNTEAFFGQGTRLTVV.

V gene TRBV5-1 combines with J gene TRBJ1-1; tentative D call: TRBD1 (5 bases). Between the trimmed V and J ends, which lost 0 bases and 9 bases, there was a span of 12 bases. The CDR3 is made up of 13 amino acids. CDR1 SGHRS and CDR2 YFSETQ come from the germline V gene. CDR3 sequence reads: CASSLAGTSKAFF. In DNA, the CDR3 is TGCGCCAGCAGCTTGGCGGGGACCAGTAAAGCTTTCTTT.